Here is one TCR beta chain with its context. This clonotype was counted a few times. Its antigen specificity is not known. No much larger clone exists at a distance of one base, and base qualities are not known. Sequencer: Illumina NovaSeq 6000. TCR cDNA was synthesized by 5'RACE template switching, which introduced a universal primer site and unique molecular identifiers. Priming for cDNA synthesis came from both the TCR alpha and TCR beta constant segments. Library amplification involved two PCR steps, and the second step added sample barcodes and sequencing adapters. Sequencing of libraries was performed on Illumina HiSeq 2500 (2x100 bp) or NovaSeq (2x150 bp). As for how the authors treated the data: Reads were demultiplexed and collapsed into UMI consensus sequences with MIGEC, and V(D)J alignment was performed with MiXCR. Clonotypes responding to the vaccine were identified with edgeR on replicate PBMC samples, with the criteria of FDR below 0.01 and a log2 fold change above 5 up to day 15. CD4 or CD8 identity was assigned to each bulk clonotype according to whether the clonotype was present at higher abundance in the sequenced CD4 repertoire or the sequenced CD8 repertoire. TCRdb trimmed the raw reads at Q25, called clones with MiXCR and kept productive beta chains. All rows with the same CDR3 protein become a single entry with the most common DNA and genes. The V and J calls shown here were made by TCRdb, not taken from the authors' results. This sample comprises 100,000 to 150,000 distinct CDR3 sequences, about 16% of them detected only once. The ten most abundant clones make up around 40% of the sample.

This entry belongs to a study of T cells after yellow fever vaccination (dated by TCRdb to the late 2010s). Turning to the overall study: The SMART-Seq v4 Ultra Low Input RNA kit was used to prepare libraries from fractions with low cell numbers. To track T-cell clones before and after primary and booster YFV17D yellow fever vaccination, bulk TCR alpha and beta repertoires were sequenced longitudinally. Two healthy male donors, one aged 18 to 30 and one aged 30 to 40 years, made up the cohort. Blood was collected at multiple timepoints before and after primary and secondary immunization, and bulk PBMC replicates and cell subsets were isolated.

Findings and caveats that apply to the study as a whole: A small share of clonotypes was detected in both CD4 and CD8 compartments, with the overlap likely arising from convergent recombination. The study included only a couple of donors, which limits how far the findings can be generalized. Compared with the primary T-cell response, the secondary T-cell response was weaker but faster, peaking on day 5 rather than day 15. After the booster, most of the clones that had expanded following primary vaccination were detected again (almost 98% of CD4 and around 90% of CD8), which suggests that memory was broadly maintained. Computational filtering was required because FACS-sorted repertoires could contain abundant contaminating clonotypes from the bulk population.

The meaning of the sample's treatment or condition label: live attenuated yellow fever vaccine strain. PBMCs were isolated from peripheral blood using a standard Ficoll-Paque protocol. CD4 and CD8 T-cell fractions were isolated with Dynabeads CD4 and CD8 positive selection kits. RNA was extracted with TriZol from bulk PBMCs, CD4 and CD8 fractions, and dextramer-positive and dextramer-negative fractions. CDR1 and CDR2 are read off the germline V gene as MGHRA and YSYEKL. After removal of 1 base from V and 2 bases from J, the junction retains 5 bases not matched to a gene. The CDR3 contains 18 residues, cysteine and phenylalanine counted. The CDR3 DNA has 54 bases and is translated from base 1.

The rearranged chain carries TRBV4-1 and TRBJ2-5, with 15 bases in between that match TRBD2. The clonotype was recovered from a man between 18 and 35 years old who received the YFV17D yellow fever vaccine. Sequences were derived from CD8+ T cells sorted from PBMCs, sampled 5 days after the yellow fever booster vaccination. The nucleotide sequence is TGCGCCAGCAGCCAAGCGGGGACTAGCGGGGGGCCTCAAGAGACCCAGTACTTC. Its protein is CASSQAGTSGGPQETQYF.